This passage covers 32 T cell receptor beta chains from one sample sequenced in a study of control samples from healthy donors and cancer patients. Generated by immunoSEQ multiplex PCR, the TCRdb table keeps only in-frame clones and is missing some. This sample has around 80,000 clones, with just under 90% found just once. The sample taken for sequencing was blood. These receptors were taken from a man between 50 and 59 years old in good health.

V is TRBV7-9 and J is TRBJ2-1, with a weak D call TRBD2 (6 bases). V was trimmed by 1 base and J by 12 bases, leaving 22 bases between them. Germline V gene lookup returns CDR1 SEHNR and CDR2 FQNEAQ (reference sequence). The CDR3 is 16 amino acids. CDR3 amino acids: CASSLELAGLPKGQFF. The DNA for the CDR3 is TGTGCCAGCAGCTTAGAACTAGCCGGCCTCCCCAAGGGGCAGTTCTTC. The full variable domain, rest sourced from reference TRBV7-9 and TRBJ2-1, is DTGVSQNPRHKITKRGQNVTFRCDPISEHNRLYWYRQTLGQGPEFLTYFQNEAQLEKSRLLSDRFSAERPKGSFSTLEIQRTEQGDSAMYLCASSLELAGLPKGQFFGPGTRLTVL.

This sequence joins TRBV2 and TRBJ1-6; D remains unclear. The germline CDR1 and CDR2 sequences are SNHLY and FYNNEI. V was shortened by 2 bases and J by 10 bases, with 12 bases between the two germline ends. This CDR3 comprises 14 residues. The CDR3 nucleotides are TGTGCCAGCAGTGAATATACCGGCTTCTCACCCCTCCACTTT. Protein: CASSEYTGFSPLHF.

The CDR3 loop is CASSLIGVSSGGQANTGELFF. The CDR3 DNA reads TGCGCCAGCAGCTTGATCGGGGTGTCTAGCGGGGGCCAAGCGAACACCGGGGAGCTGTTTTTT. This sequence joins TRBV5-1 and TRBJ2-2; 10 bases are shared with TRBD2. The CDR3 is 21 residues long. Germline lookup yields CDR1 SGHRS and CDR2 YFSETQ. The ends lost 1 base at V and 0 bases at J; junction bases unmatched: 15.

The chain links TRBV7-6 to TRBJ2-7; TRBD1 aligns across 7 bases. This CDR3 has 13 amino acids. V gave up 4 bases and J gave up 6 bases; unmatched junction bases: 6. Germline V CDR1 and CDR2: SGHVS, FNYEAQ. CDR3 bases: TGTGCCAGCAGCTCCCTGGCAGGGGGCGAGCAGTACTTC. This sequence encodes CASSSLAGGEQYF. Looking up the rest from reference TRBV7-6 and TRBJ2-7 gives the full variable domain: GAGVSQSPRYKVTKRGQDVALRCDPISGHVSLYWYRQALGQGPEFLTYFNYEAQQDKSGLPNDRFSAERPEGSISTLTIQRTEQRDSAMYRCASSSLAGGEQYFGPGTRLTVT.

The V and J genes are TRBV6-5 and TRBJ2-3; TRBD1 is a possible D gene (6 bases). V was pared by 6 bases and J by 3 bases, with 10 bases between. This CDR3 contains 13 residues. Looked up from germline, CDR1 is MNHEY and CDR2 is SVGAGI. CDR3 in DNA: TGTGCCAGCAGATCTAGGGGGACAGATACGCAGTATTTT. Its translation is CASRSRGTDTQYF.

This sequence joins TRBV5-5 and TRBJ1-6; possible D gene TRBD1, 6 bases. Trimming stripped 0 bases from V and 9 bases from J, with 13 bases between. The CDR3 has 15 residues. Germline assignment: CDR1 SGHKS and CDR2 YYEKEE (reference sequence). This chain's CDR3 is CASSLALDSGSPLHF. In DNA form, the CDR3 reads TGTGCCAGCAGCTTGGCCCTGGACAGCGGTTCACCCCTCCACTTT. The complete variable domain, with remaining parts taken from reference TRBV5-5 and TRBJ1-6, reads DAGVTQSPTHLIKTRGQQVTLRCSPISGHKSVSWYQQVLGQGPQFIFQYYEKEERGRGNFPDRFSARQFPNYSSELNVNALLLGDSALYLCASSLALDSGSPLHFGNGTRLTVT.

The chain employs TRBV5-6 and TRBJ2-7; no definite D call. V was cut by 4 bases and J by 6 bases, with 8 bases left in between. Germline-derived CDR1 and CDR2 are SGHDT and YYEEEE. The length of the CDR3 is 11 residues. CDR3 region: CASSVGLEQYF. The CDR3 bases are TGTGCCAGCAGCGTCGGGCTCGAGCAGTACTTC. The full variable domain, its missing parts supplied by reference TRBV5-6 and TRBJ2-7, is DAGVTQSPTHLIKTRGQQVTLRCSPKSGHDTVSWYQQALGQGPQFIFQYYEEEERQRGNFPDRFSGHQFPNYSSELNVNALLLGDSALYLCASSVGLEQYFGPGTRLTVT.

V is TRBV11-2 and J is TRBJ2-1; maybe TRBD1 (6 bases). This CDR3 is 17 amino acids long. V gave up 1 base and J gave up 7 bases, with 20 bases separating them. Germline V gene lookup returns CDR1 SGHAT and CDR2 FQNNGV. The CDR3 bases are TGTGCCAGCAGCTTAGGGAATTTTGGTTTAGGGGGTAATGAGCAGTTCTTC. This gives the protein CASSLGNFGLGGNEQFF.

Worth noting for this clone: An end of the junction differs from the germline gene, which may be a read error. The chain recombines TRBV30 with TRBJ1-4; possible D gene TRBD1, 6 bases. Germline-derived CDR1 and CDR2 are GTSNPN and SVGIG (reference sequence). The CDR3 sequence is 13 residues long. The CDR3 DNA follows: TGTGCCGGGAGTCGACAGGCTCCTGAAAAACTGTTTTTT. Its translation: CAGSRQAPEKLFF.

The CDR3 coding sequence is TGTGCCAGCAGCTTAGAAACGACAGGGGGTAGTGGCTACACCTTC. Residues: CASSLETTGGSGYTF. The chain has TRBV7-6 and TRBJ1-2, with 9 bases lining up with TRBD1. This CDR3 comprises 15 residues. Germline V CDR1 and CDR2: SGHVS, FNYEAQ. The ends lost 1 base at V and 7 bases at J; junction bases unmatched: 7.

This clone was detected a few times. The V and J genes are TRBV5-8 and TRBJ2-1, with D uncertain. Trimming took 2 bases from V and 5 from J, leaving 14 bases between them. CDR1 and CDR2 from the germline V gene are SGHTS and YDEGEE. The CDR3 spans 15 residues. The CDR3 DNA follows: TGTGCCAGCAGCTTTGGGAACTGGCAGAACAATGAGCAGTTCTTC. It encodes CASSFGNWQNNEQFF.

The chain couples TRBV30 to TRBJ1-5; D might be TRBD1 (5 bases). The V end lost 2 bases, the J end lost 5 bases, and 16 bases lay between the germline ends. The germline V gene encodes CDR1 GTSNPN and CDR2 SVGIG (reference sequence). The CDR3 totals 15 residues. In DNA, the CDR3 is TGTGCCTGGAGTCGTGGGACCCTGAGCGATCAGCCCCAGCATTTT. Its translation is CAWSRGTLSDQPQHF. Full variable domain (rest looked up from reference TRBV30 and TRBJ1-5): SQTIHQWPATLVQPVGSPLSLECTVEGTSNPNLYWYRQAAGRGLQLLFYSVGIGQISSEVPQNLSASRPQDRQFILSSKKLLLSDSGFYLCAWSRGTLSDQPQHFGDGTRLSIL.

This chain joins TRBV2 and TRBJ2-6; D uncertain. The CDR3 sequence is 15 residues long. Germline values: CDR1 SNHLY, CDR2 FYNNEI. Trimming shortened V by 4 bases and J by 7 bases, and 14 bases separated the two germline ends. CDR3 sequence (DNA): TGTGCCAGCAGTGGAGACGGTTCAAGAGCCAACGTCCTGACTTTC. It translates to CASSGDGSRANVLTF.

This sequence joins TRBV30 and TRBJ1-3; unclear D gene. The CDR3 covers 12 residues. CDR1 is GTSNPN, CDR2 SVGIG, per germline (reference sequence). V was pared by 4 bases and J by 3 bases, with 7 bases between. This chain's CDR3 is CAWTYNGNTIYF. The CDR3 DNA follows: TGTGCCTGGACCTACAATGGAAACACCATATATTTT.

This clone was seen only once. This chain joins TRBV27 and TRBJ2-5, with D perhaps TRBD2 (7 bases). The germline gives CDR1 MNHEY, CDR2 SMNVEV (reference sequence). V was clipped by 8 bases and J by 5 bases, with 27 bases between them. This CDR3 is 17 amino acids long. The CDR3 DNA sequence: TGTGCCAGCCCACGGGACAAGGGGGGGGAGGGGCAGGAGACCCAGTACTTC. Amino acid sequence: CASPRDKGGEGQETQYF.

The chain employs TRBV5-1 and TRBJ1-1; D perhaps matches TRBD1 (6 bases). The CDR3 consists of 13 residues. Per the germline V gene, CDR1 is SGHRS and CDR2 is YFSETQ. V lost 0 bases and J 8 bases, leaving 11 bases between the germline ends. CDR3 protein: CASSLAGGSEAFF. In DNA, the CDR3 is TGCGCCAGCAGCTTGGCTGGGGGCTCCGAAGCTTTCTTT. Full variable domain (outside the CDR3, taken from reference TRBV5-1 and TRBJ1-1): KAGVTQTPRYLIKTRGQQVTLSCSPISGHRSVSWYQQTPGQGLQFLFEYFSETQRNKGNFPGRFSGRQFSNSRSEMNVSTLELGDSALYLCASSLAGGSEAFFGQGTRLTVV.

This clone showed up just once. The DNA of the CDR3 is TGTGCCAGCAGCTCAGGACTTCGTCAATATGGCTACACCTTC. Translating it yields CASSSGLRQYGYTF. The rearrangement links TRBV7-2 to TRBJ1-2; D remains ambiguous. From germline, CDR1 is SGHTA and CDR2 FQGNSA. The CDR3 loop spans 14 amino acids. V was clipped by 4 bases and J by 5 bases, with 14 bases between them.

This sequence joins TRBV27 and TRBJ2-3; TRBD2 aligns across 12 bases. Germline V gene data show CDR1 as MNHEY and CDR2 as SMNVEV (reference sequence). This CDR3 spans 16 amino acids. V shed 5 bases and J 4 bases; nucleotides not matched to a gene: 7. This CDR3 is CASSTLAGGLADTQYF. Written as DNA, the CDR3 is TGTGCCAGCAGTACCCTAGCGGGGGGGCTTGCAGATACGCAGTATTTT.

V is TRBV19 and J is TRBJ1-4; D unclear. This CDR3 has 18 amino acids. Germline V lookup: CDR1 LNHDA, CDR2 SQIVND (reference sequence). V gave up 5 bases and J gave up 1 base, with 20 bases separating them. The DNA for the CDR3 is TGTGCCAGTAGTCCGGGATTGGTTACAGCCCAAACTAATGAAAAACTGTTTTTT. Its translation is CASSPGLVTAQTNEKLFF.

V and J are TRBV5-1 and TRBJ1-1; 7 positions match TRBD1. This CDR3 region has 15 residues. Losses at the gene ends were 4 bases for V and 5 bases for J; bases not matched to a gene: 11. Germline CDR1 SGHRS, CDR2 YFSETQ. The CDR3 loop is CASSTTGQPKTEAFF. Here the CDR3 DNA reads TGCGCCAGCAGCACCACGGGACAGCCCAAGACTGAAGCTTTCTTT.

The V and J genes are TRBV6-5 and TRBJ2-4, with TRBD1 identical over 11 bases. CDR3 length: 14 residues. Germline V gene lookup returns CDR1 MNHEY and CDR2 SVGAGI. Losses at the gene ends were 5 bases for V and 8 bases for J; bases not matched to a gene: 5. The CDR3 here is CASSHGQGAHIQYF. The CDR3, as DNA: TGTGCCAGCAGTCACGGACAGGGGGCTCACATTCAGTACTTC.

This chain uses TRBV5-1 with TRBJ1-4; TRBD1 agrees at 9 bases. V trimming: 5 bases; J trimming: 7 bases; junction bases outside the gene matches: 9. The CDR3 consists of 15 residues. CDR1 is SGHRS and CDR2 is YFSETQ in the germline V gene. This CDR3 reads CASRERDRVSEKLFF. The CDR3 nucleotides read TGCGCCAGCAGGGAGAGGGACAGGGTATCTGAAAAACTGTTTTTT. Looking up the rest from reference TRBV5-1 and TRBJ1-4 gives the full variable domain: KAGVTQTPRYLIKTRGQQVTLSCSPISGHRSVSWYQQTPGQGLQFLFEYFSETQRNKGNFPGRFSGRQFSNSRSEMNVSTLELGDSALYLCASRERDRVSEKLFFGSGTQLSVL.

V is TRBV12-3 or TRBV12-4 and J is TRBJ2-5, with D possibly TRBD1 on 6 matching bases. This CDR3 is 13 amino acids long. V was pared by 3 bases and J by 5 bases, with 10 bases between. This CDR3 is CASSFSRGETQYF. The CDR3 coding sequence is TGTGCCAGCAGTTTTAGTAGGGGGGAGACCCAGTACTTC.

The chain links TRBV5-4 to TRBJ1-3, with D perhaps matching TRBD1 (5 bases). The germline V gene encodes CDR1 SGHNT and CDR2 YYREEE (reference sequence). Deletions cut 4 bases from V and 0 bases from J, with 8 bases between. The length of the CDR3 is 14 residues. CDR3 in amino acids: CASSTGNSGNTIYF. The CDR3 region has the DNA TGTGCCAGCAGCACAGGTAACTCTGGAAACACCATATATTTT.

The chain combines TRBV7-3 with TRBJ2-2; D ambiguous. CDR3 size: 13 residues. Deletions cut 1 base from V and 4 bases from J, with 4 bases between. Germline CDR1 and CDR2: SGHTA and FQGTGA. The CDR3: CASSLKSTGELFF. As DNA, the CDR3 is TGTGCCAGCAGCTTAAAAAGCACCGGGGAGCTGTTTTTT.

The gene calls are TRBV7-2 and TRBJ1-2; D is ambiguous. The length of the CDR3 is 13 residues. Germline assignment: CDR1 SGHTA and CDR2 FQGNSA. Between the trimmed V and J ends, which lost 3 bases and 2 bases, there was a span of 7 bases. CDR3 loop: CASSFGPNYGYTF. Here the CDR3 DNA reads TGTGCCAGCAGCTTCGGACCCAACTATGGCTACACCTTC. Using reference TRBV7-2 and TRBJ1-2 for the parts outside the CDR3, the full variable domain is GAGVSQSPSNKVTEKGKDVELRCDPISGHTALYWYRQSLGQGLEFLIYFQGNSAPDKSGLPSDRFSAERTGGSVSTLTIQRTQQEDSAVYLCASSFGPNYGYTFGSGTRLTVV.

The chain carries TRBV7-9 and TRBJ2-3; the match to TRBD1 covers 11 bases. With V trimmed by 4 bases and J by 4 bases, 10 bases remained unmatched. The CDR3 length is 17 residues. Looked up from germline, CDR1 is SEHNR and CDR2 is FQNEAQ (reference sequence). The CDR3 loop is CASSSTLGTGGSDTQYF. In nucleotides, the CDR3 is TGTGCCAGCAGCTCGACGTTAGGGACAGGGGGGTCAGATACGCAGTATTTT.

The V gene is TRBV5-1, the J gene TRBJ2-1, with a tentative D call TRBD2 (6 bases). Germline CDR1 reads SGHRS; CDR2 reads YFSETQ. The CDR3 has 14 amino acids. Between the trimmed V and J ends, which lost 4 bases and 4 bases, there was a span of 12 bases. CDR3 DNA sequence: TGCGCCAGCAGCGTAAGCGGGCCTTACAATGAGCAGTTCTTC. It translates to CASSVSGPYNEQFF.

The chain recombines TRBV7-2 with TRBJ1-5, with TRBD1 as a possible D gene (5 bases). Trimming took off 6 bases at V and 2 bases at J, with 11 bases between the two ends. Germline CDR1 is SGHTA and CDR2 is FQGNSA. This CDR3 is built from 14 residues. The CDR3 coding sequence is TGTGCCAGCAGTCGCGGGGGTGGCAATCAGCCCCAGCATTTT. Protein: CASSRGGGNQPQHF.

The chain uses TRBV5-1 and TRBJ1-1; TRBD1 matches 8 bases. CDR3 length: 17 amino acids. V lost 6 bases, J lost 1 base, and 14 bases stayed unmatched. Germline V gene lookup returns CDR1 SGHRS and CDR2 YFSETQ. The chain's CDR3 is CASNRGGRGPGNTEAFF. In DNA, the CDR3 is TGCGCCAGCAATAGGGGTGGCAGGGGGCCGGGGAACACTGAAGCTTTCTTT.

The chain links TRBV5-6 to TRBJ1-6; D might be TRBD1 (5 bases). V gave up 3 bases and J gave up 7 bases, with 11 bases separating them. The CDR3 contains 14 residues. Germline V gene lookup returns CDR1 SGHDT and CDR2 YYEEEE. The CDR3 bases are TGTGCCAGCAGCTGGGCGGGGGAGAATTCACCCCTCCACTTT. It yields the protein CASSWAGENSPLHF.

The chain recombines TRBV7-8 with TRBJ1-2, with a possible D match to TRBD1 (5 bases). Trimming cost V 3 bases and J 1 base, with 15 bases left between them. The CDR3 extends over 16 amino acids. Germline V gene sequence: CDR1 SGHVS, CDR2 FQNEAQ. As DNA, the CDR3 is TGTGCCAGCAGCTTCATCCGAGGGGAGCTTAACTATGGCTACACCTTC. It codes for CASSFIRGELNYGYTF.